This TCR beta chain was sequenced for a study of quantifying T cell responses using KT2 cells. For the study at large: RNA was reverse transcribed with TCR alpha and beta constant-region primers. Estimated efficiency of the T4 ligation step was above 9% under optimum conditions. Study-wide findings and caveats: Very high KT2 spike-in numbers caused saturation in KT2 sequence detection.

This clonotype was counted between two and nine times. The antigen is not known. Trimming stripped 3 bases from V and 3 bases from J, with 13 bases between. The CDR3 has 14 residues. Germline CDR1 and CDR2: DFQATT and SNEGSKA (reference sequence). An oligo carrying a UMI was ligated to the cDNA 3' end. An equimolar mix of RC1.1 and RC1.2 primed the beta chain across TRBC1 and TRBC2. MiXCR, applied by TCRdb to the UMI-ligation and nested PCR reads, yields one record per CDR3 protein. This sample has roughly 50,000 distinct CDR3 sequences, with about 12% found just once. The gene calls are TRBV20-1 and TRBJ2-3; D call uncertain. This clonotype originated in a human donor. The source material was PBMCs spiked with cells of the T cell clone KT2. CDR3 DNA sequence: TGCAGTGCTAGTGGTAGGGCCAGTACAGATACGCAGTATTTT. Amino acid sequence: CSASGRASTDTQYF.